These T cell receptor beta chains were read from a single sample in a study of blood T cell repertoires in COVID-19. The protocol was immunoSEQ multiplex PCR, while the TCRdb copy is restricted to in-frame clones and leaves out a portion. Of roughly 150,000 clones in the sample, 83% were seen once. What was sequenced was peripheral blood. The receptors come from a woman of 80 years or more with acute or convalescent COVID-19. Both conserved end residues are part of each CDR3. Fields, in order: V gene, D gene, clone size, J gene, CDR3 DNA, CDR3 protein. The D gene is left open where the match is weak. Part of the rows lack a size; the others show once, few, many or a class for expanded clones.

TRBV6-1	.	.	TRBJ1-2	TGTGCCAGCAGTGAACCTTGGGTAGGGGACTATGGCTACACCTTC	CASSEPWVGDYGYTF
TRBV9	TRBD1	once	TRBJ2-1	TGTGCCAGCAGCCTAGGACAGGGCCGCAATGAGCAGTTCTTC	CASSLGQGRNEQFF
TRBV11-2	TRBD1	.	TRBJ2-2	TGTGCCAGCAGCCAGACAGGGGGCTACACCGGGGAGCTGTTTTTT	CASSQTGGYTGELFF
TRBV5-1	.	.	TRBJ1-3	TGCGCCAGCAGCTTGGTTGGAGGGGCCGAAGGAAACACCATATATTTT	CASSLVGGAEGNTIYF
TRBV19	TRBD2	once	TRBJ2-1	TGTGCCAGTAAACTAGCGGGGGGCCGTTATGAGCAGTTCTTC	CASKLAGGRYEQFF
TRBV7-2	TRBD1	.	TRBJ2-7	TGTGCCAGCAGCTTTCAGACAGGGATCTACGAGCAGTACTTC	CASSFQTGIYEQYF
TRBV2	.	.	TRBJ1-1	TGTGCCAGCGGATCGGCGCGGACAGCAAACGTTTTCTTT	CASGSARTANVFF
TRBV11-2	TRBD1	.	TRBJ1-4	TGTGCCAGCAGCTCGGGACAGAGTAATGAAAAACTGTTTTTT	CASSSGQSNEKLFF
TRBV11-2	.	.	TRBJ1-5	TGTGCCAGCAGTACGGGTCTCAATCAGCCCCAGCATTTT	CASSTGLNQPQHF
TRBV7-2	.	.	TRBJ1-1	TGTGCCAGCAATACTAGGGTGAACACTGAAGCTTTCTTT	CASNTRVNTEAFF
TRBV30	.	once	TRBJ1-6	TGTGCCTGCTTAAGGGGCGACAGAGATTCACCCCTCCACTTT	CACLRGDRDSPLHF
TRBV18	.	.	TRBJ2-5	TGTGCCAGCTCGCAGGGTCTGCAAGAGACCCAGTACTTC	CASSQGLQETQYF
TRBV25-1	TRBD1	.	TRBJ2-3	TGTGCCAGCAGTGCCATCCCCAGGGGGCGCCCCACAGATACGCAGTATTTT	CASSAIPRGRPTDTQYF
TRBV27	.	.	TRBJ2-1	TGTGCCAGCAGTTTATCGAATTTGAGGGTGGGTGAGCAGTTCTTC	CASSLSNLRVGEQFF
TRBV7-2	.	.	TRBJ2-3	TGTGCCAGCACATCTTTGCGGGGCACAGATACGCAGTATTTT	CASTSLRGTDTQYF
TRBV7-3	.	few	TRBJ2-1	TGTGCCAGCAGCCTCGACCGCCCAGCGGAGCAGTTCTTC	CASSLDRPAEQFF